This TCR beta chain derives from a study of CD8 T cells in Susac syndrome. This CDR3 has 14 residues. CDR1 is SGHRS, CDR2 YFSETQ, per germline. Trimming removed 2 bases from V and 2 bases from J, with 10 bases in between. TCR beta was sequenced from blood CD8+ and CD4+ T cells. RNA was extracted with the RNeasy kit, and a quantity of roughly 0.45 to 1 ug was reverse transcribed using random hexamers. Each CDR3 protein gets one entry after TCRdb re-called the immunoSEQ multiplex PCR reads with MiXCR. The sample has 120,000 or so distinct CDR3 sequences, about 94% seen once. The chain recombines TRBV5-1 with TRBJ2-5; tentatively, D is TRBD1 or TRBD2 (5 bases each). The sequence came from a human donor with multiple sclerosis. The sequenced material came from CD4+ T cells from PBMCs. The CDR3 DNA is TGCGCCAGCAGCTTATCGGGACCGCAAGAGACCCAGTACTTC. As protein: CASSLSGPQETQYF. Supplemented by reference TRBV5-1 and TRBJ2-5, the full variable domain reads KAGVTQTPRYLIKTRGQQVTLSCSPISGHRSVSWYQQTPGQGLQFLFEYFSETQRNKGNFPGRFSGRQFSNSRSEMNVSTLELGDSALYLCASSLSGPQETQYFGPGTRLLVL.